Below are 29 T cell receptor beta chains sequenced from a single sample in a study of T cells in Graves' hyperthyroidism and ophthalmopathy. TCR beta CDR3 regions were amplified from RNA. First-round RT-PCR of the TCR CDR3 relied on the HTBI primer set. From the multiplex PCR reads, TCRdb called clonotypes with MiXCR, one entry per CDR3 protein. The table includes hundreds of thousands of distinct CDR3 sequences, 12% to 15% detected once. Sequenced sample: blood. The receptors here all came from a woman younger than 35 with Graves' hyperthyroidism.

This clonotype was picked up a small number of times. This chain links TRBV20-1 with TRBJ1-1, with unresolved D. This CDR3 region has 14 residues. V gave up 0 bases and J gave up 0 bases, with 8 bases separating them. Germline V lookup: CDR1 DFQATT, CDR2 SNEGSKA (reference sequence). The CDR3 loop is CSARDPTVNTEAFF. In DNA, the CDR3 is TGCAGTGCTAGAGACCCGACGGTGAACACTGAAGCTTTCTTT.

V usage is TRBV5-1 and J usage is TRBJ2-7; D is perhaps TRBD2 (6 bases). Germline CDR1 is SGHRS and CDR2 is YFSETQ. V was pared by 5 bases and J by 4 bases, with 19 bases between. The CDR3 sequence is 15 residues long. CDR3 region: CASSSQSGVMYEQYF. The DNA for the CDR3 is TGCGCCAGCAGTTCCCAGTCGGGAGTGATGTACGAGCAGTACTTC.

Details on this clonotype: Given a much more abundant clone one base away, this may be a read error. J is TRBJ2-6 and V is TRBV7-3, with no clear D. The CDR3 is 15 amino acids. The V gene lost 4 bases and the J gene lost 0 bases, with 7 bases spanning the gap. From germline, CDR1 is SGHTA and CDR2 FQGTGA. The CDR3 coding sequence is TGTGCCAGCAGCTCTACATGCTCTGGGGCCAACGTCCTGACTTTC. Translation: CASSSTCSGANVLTF. The entire variable domain, with the rest obtained from reference TRBV7-3 and TRBJ2-6, is as follows: GAGVSQTPSNKVTEKGKYVELRCDPISGHTALYWYRQSLGQGPEFLIYFQGTGAADDSGLPNDRFFAVRPEGSVSTLKIQRTERGDSAVYLCASSSTCSGANVLTFGAGSRLTVL.

This clonotype was counted a few times. The rearrangement uses TRBV27 and TRBJ2-7; tentatively, D is TRBD1 or TRBD2 (5 bases each). Trimming stripped 0 bases from V and 0 bases from J, with 12 bases between. The CDR3 runs to 16 residues. Germline CDR1 is MNHEY and CDR2 is SMNVEV (reference sequence). CDR3 amino acids: CASSLSGTHSSYEQYF. In nucleotides, the CDR3 is TGTGCCAGCAGTTTATCCGGGACCCATAGCTCCTACGAGCAGTACTTC.

This clonotype appeared a few times. The chain joins TRBV27 to TRBJ2-2; the match to TRBD2 covers 10 bases. V was pared by 4 bases and J by 6 bases, with 11 bases of the junction left unmatched. The germline CDR1 and CDR2 sequences are MNHEY and SMNVEV (reference sequence). The CDR3 extends over 17 amino acids. The CDR3 protein is CASSSTTLAGLPGELFF. CDR3 in DNA: TGTGCCAGCAGTTCGACGACACTAGCGGGACTACCCGGGGAGCTGTTTTTT.

This clonotype was seen repeatedly, ten times or more. The genes are TRBV7-2 and TRBJ2-3, with D tentatively TRBD2 (5 bases). The germline V and J ends were trimmed by 3 bases and 5 bases, with 9 bases remaining between them. Germline loops: CDR1 SGHTA, CDR2 FQGNSA. The CDR3 is 13 amino acids. The CDR3 nucleotides are TGTGCCAGCAGCTTGCGAGGACTAGATACGCAGTATTTT. Translating gives CASSLRGLDTQYF. Full variable domain (outside the CDR3, taken from reference TRBV7-2 and TRBJ2-3): GAGVSQSPSNKVTEKGKDVELRCDPISGHTALYWYRQSLGQGLEFLIYFQGNSAPDKSGLPSDRFSAERTGGSVSTLTIQRTQQEDSAVYLCASSLRGLDTQYFGPGTRLTVL.

This clonotype was seen repeatedly, ten times or more. V gene TRBV20-1 combines with J gene TRBJ2-3; a possible D gene is TRBD1 (5 bases). V gave up 4 bases and J gave up 2 bases, with 13 bases separating them. The CDR3 covers 14 residues. Germline V CDR1 and CDR2: DFQATT, SNEGSKA (reference sequence). CDR3 nucleotides: TGCAGTGCTAAACGACAGATATACACAGATACGCAGTATTTT. Protein sequence: CSAKRQIYTDTQYF.

This clonotype was seen at least ten times. V usage is TRBV20-1 and J usage is TRBJ2-5; D not resolved. The CDR3 is 11 residues long. V gave up 3 bases and J gave up 4 bases, with 6 bases separating them. Germline lookup yields CDR1 DFQATT and CDR2 SNEGSKA (reference sequence). CDR3 nucleotides: TGCAGTGCTAGGGGCTCAGAGACCCAGTACTTC. Its translation: CSARGSETQYF.

This clonotype showed up many times. V usage is TRBV28 and J usage is TRBJ1-2; D unresolved. This CDR3 has 15 amino acids. V lost 5 bases, J lost 4 bases, and 17 bases lay in between. Germline CDR1 is MDHEN and CDR2 is SYDVKM. The CDR3 region has the DNA TGTGCCAGCAGTCCCACGATTGGGAGCCTCTATGGCTACACCTTC. Translation: CASSPTIGSLYGYTF.

The CDR3 loop reads CASSLDIQYGYTF. The CDR3 nucleotides read TGTGCCAGCAGCTTAGACATACAGTACGGCTACACCTTC. The chain couples TRBV7-9 to TRBJ1-2; D is unresolved. V was pared by 1 base and J by 8 bases, with 11 bases between. The CDR3 has 13 amino acids. Germline V gives CDR1 SEHNR, CDR2 FQNEAQ (reference sequence).

A few counts support this clonotype. The rearrangement links TRBV7-2 to TRBJ1-5; D is ambiguous. The CDR3 is made up of 13 amino acids. With 5 bases removed from V and 7 bases from J, the gap between germline ends came to 12 bases. The V gene's germline CDR1 is SGHTA and CDR2 FQGNSA. CDR3 in amino acids: CASSPGTEQPQHF. In DNA, the CDR3 is TGTGCCAGCAGCCCCGGTACAGAACAGCCCCAGCATTTT.

J is TRBJ2-2 and V is TRBV15, with a possible D match to TRBD2 (5 bases). This CDR3 is built from 13 residues. The germline CDR1 and CDR2 sequences are LNHNV and YYDKDF (reference sequence). V was cut by 3 bases and J by 7 bases, with 9 bases left in between. In DNA form, the CDR3 reads TGTGCCACCAGCAGGGACTCAGGCGGGGAGCTGTTTTTT. Encoded protein: CATSRDSGGELFF.

A few counts support this clonotype. The V gene is TRBV30, the J gene TRBJ1-5; possible D gene TRBD1, 5 bases. Trimming left V 3 bases short and J 5 bases short, with 17 bases between. The germline V gene encodes CDR1 GTSNPN and CDR2 SVGIG (reference sequence). This CDR3 is 15 amino acids long. The CDR3 protein is CAWSAGTDTHQPQHF. The CDR3 coding sequence is TGTGCCTGGAGCGCCGGGACTGACACTCATCAGCCCCAGCATTTT.

The V gene is TRBV7-2, the J gene TRBJ2-1; 9 nucleotides match TRBD2. The length of the CDR3 is 15 residues. V lost 4 bases to trimming and J lost 11 bases; unmatched junction nucleotides: 12. Germline assignment: CDR1 SGHTA and CDR2 FQGNSA. DNA for the CDR3: TGTGCCAGCAGCTCCACACCTAGCGGGAATAGTAAGCAGTTCTTC. Its translation: CASSSTPSGNSKQFF.

There are many counts of this clonotype. The CDR3 spells CASSSSIYSLFTDTQYF. The CDR3 DNA reads as TGTGCCAGCAGTTCGTCTATTTATAGCCTCTTCACAGATACGCAGTATTTT. V usage is TRBV12-3 or TRBV12-4 and J usage is TRBJ2-3, with D uncertain. Trimming shortened V by 4 bases and J by 2 bases, and 19 bases separated the two germline ends. The CDR3 runs 17 residues.

The chain links TRBV12-3 or TRBV12-4 to TRBJ2-3; 7 positions match TRBD2. The CDR3 has 15 residues. With 3 bases clipped from V and 2 bases from J, the junction kept 5 bases outside the gene matches. The CDR3 nucleotides are TGTGCCAGCAGTTTCACTAGCGCCTACACAGATACGCAGTATTTT. It is translated as CASSFTSAYTDTQYF.

This clonotype was seen a few times. The CDR3 is CASRGEDRASRHYEQYF. The CDR3 DNA follows: TGCGCCAGCAGGGGCGAGGACAGGGCCAGCCGCCACTACGAGCAGTACTTC. The chain joins TRBV5-1 to TRBJ2-7; 8 bases are shared with TRBD1. This CDR3 spans 17 amino acids. Germline-derived CDR1 and CDR2 are SGHRS and YFSETQ. V was pared by 5 bases and J by 3 bases, with 16 bases of the junction left unmatched.

This clonotype has ten or more counts. This chain connects TRBV2 to TRBJ2-3; 9 nucleotides line up with TRBD2. This CDR3 has 16 amino acids. The J segment lost 1 base and the V segment lost 2 bases, leaving 4 bases of the junction unmatched. CDR1 and CDR2 (germline): SNHLY, FYNNEI. CDR3 DNA sequence: TGTGCCAGCAGTGAACTCAGGACTAGCGGCACAGATACGCAGTATTTT. Amino acids: CASSELRTSGTDTQYF.

Ten or more counts support this clonotype. The chain links TRBV7-2 to TRBJ1-1; no firm D call. Looked up from germline, CDR1 is SGHTA and CDR2 is FQGNSA. The CDR3 runs 14 residues. Trimming pared 2 bases from V and 5 bases from J, leaving 12 bases between. CDR3 sequence (DNA): TGTGCCAGCAGCTTAAACCCCCGAGGGACTGAAGCTTTCTTT. As protein: CASSLNPRGTEAFF.

This clonotype was picked up many times. J is TRBJ2-5 and V is TRBV20-1; TRBD2 agrees at 10 bases. Germline V gene sequence: CDR1 DFQATT, CDR2 SNEGSKA (reference sequence). The CDR3 length is 14 residues. The V segment lost 4 bases and the J segment 4 bases; nucleotides outside the gene matches: 6. In DNA, the CDR3 is TGCAGTGCTAATCCTAGCGGGAGAATAGAGACCCAGTACTTC. Protein: CSANPSGRIETQYF.

The table lists this clonotype with a few counts. The V gene is TRBV29-1, the J gene TRBJ1-2; maybe TRBD1 (6 bases). Germline CDR1 is SQVTM and CDR2 is ANQGSEA. V gave up 6 bases and J gave up 0 bases, with 11 bases separating them. CDR3 length: 13 amino acids. CDR3 sequence reads: CSVGGLTNYGYTF. The CDR3 nucleotides read TGCAGCGTGGGGGGCCTTACTAACTATGGCTACACCTTC.

This clonotype has at least ten counts. V and J are TRBV6-1 and TRBJ2-5; 9 bases fit TRBD2. Germline lookup yields CDR1 MNHNS and CDR2 SASEGT. The CDR3 is 15 amino acids. J was trimmed by 4 bases and V by 10 bases; bases with no gene match: 13. CDR3 in amino acids: CAIQEAGGMGETQYF. The DNA of the CDR3 is TGTGCCATCCAGGAGGCGGGAGGGATGGGAGAGACCCAGTACTTC.

The chain links TRBV2 to TRBJ2-1; D might be TRBD1 (6 bases). Germline V lookup: CDR1 SNHLY, CDR2 FYNNEI. V was shortened by 2 bases and J by 7 bases, with 18 bases between the two germline ends. The CDR3 is made up of 16 amino acids. This CDR3 is CASSEFGQGTNNEQFF. In DNA form, the CDR3 reads TGTGCCAGCAGTGAATTCGGCCAGGGGACGAATAATGAGCAGTTCTTC.

At least ten counts were recorded for this clonotype. This chain uses TRBV7-6 with TRBJ2-1; 8 positions agree with TRBD2. The CDR3 totals 13 residues. The V and J ends lost 3 bases and 10 bases, in that order; junction bases with no gene match: 5. Germline lookup yields CDR1 SGHVS and CDR2 FNYEAQ. The CDR3 loop reads CASSLVGRGEQFF. The CDR3 nucleotides read TGTGCCAGCAGCTTGGTCGGGAGGGGCGAGCAGTTCTTC.

This clonotype has just a few counts. V gene TRBV7-9 combines with J gene TRBJ2-2, with D unclear. Per the germline V gene, CDR1 is SEHNR and CDR2 is FQNEAQ (reference sequence). V shed 5 bases and J shed 6 bases, with 25 bases lying between them. There are 18 residues in the CDR3. The CDR3 DNA reads as TGTGCCAGCAGCCCCTCCATGAGTGGAAGAACGAGGCCCGGGGAGCTGTTTTTT. As protein: CASSPSMSGRTRPGELFF. Full variable domain (rest looked up from reference TRBV7-9 and TRBJ2-2): DTGVSQNPRHKITKRGQNVTFRCDPISEHNRLYWYRQTLGQGPEFLTYFQNEAQLEKSRLLSDRFSAERPKGSFSTLEIQRTEQGDSAMYLCASSPSMSGRTRPGELFFGEGSRLTVL.

Many counts were recorded for this clonotype. The gene calls are TRBV20-1 and TRBJ2-3; D might be TRBD2 (5 bases). Per germline, CDR1 DFQATT and CDR2 SNEGSKA (reference sequence). This CDR3 comprises 15 residues. Trimming shortened V by 3 bases and J by 0 bases, and 13 bases separated the two germline ends. The CDR3 coding sequence is TGCAGTGCTAGTGATGCAGCGGAAAGCACAGATACGCAGTATTTT. Translating gives CSASDAAESTDTQYF.

The chain couples TRBV25-1 to TRBJ2-7; TRBD1 aligns across 10 bases. The ends lost 3 bases at V and 4 bases at J; junction bases unmatched: 3. The CDR3 has 14 amino acids. Germline V gene data show CDR1 as MGHDK and CDR2 as SYGVNS. DNA of the CDR3: TGTGCCAGCAGTGATGGACAGGGGGTTTACGAGCAGTACTTC. Translation: CASSDGQGVYEQYF.

J is TRBJ1-2 and V is TRBV14; TRBD1 matches 7 bases. J gave up 7 bases and V 4 bases, and 6 bases lay outside the gene matches. The CDR3 sequence is 13 residues long. Germline V CDR1 and CDR2: SGHDN, FVKESK. CDR3 region: CASSPQDRAGYTF. The CDR3 coding sequence is TGTGCCAGCAGCCCCCAAGACAGGGCTGGCTACACCTTC.

The sample holds many counts of this clonotype. V and J are TRBV30 and TRBJ1-6; TRBD1 aligns across 8 bases. CDR1 and CDR2 (germline): GTSNPN, SVGIG (reference sequence). Trimming at V came to 5 bases and at J to 6 bases, leaving 3 bases not matched to a gene. This CDR3 has 13 amino acids. The CDR3 DNA reads TGTGCCTGGCAGGGACAGGCTAATTCACCCCTCCACTTT. As protein: CAWQGQANSPLHF.